What follows are 22 T cell receptor beta chains derived from one specimen sequenced in a study of metastatic and nonmetastatic thyroid tumors. Treatment of any kind had been given to no patient before thyroid surgery. TCRdb re-processed the PCR reads through MiXCR. The data contain tens of thousands of clones, around 20% of them seen just once; the ten biggest clones take up 3.5% to 4%. The sequenced sample consisted of blood. Receptor source: a male donor with papillary thyroid cancer or a benign thyroid nodule (not recorded which). Some clones in this sample may be carry-over from other donors' samples.

There are many counts of this clone. This chain joins TRBV12-3 or TRBV12-4 and TRBJ1-3; no definite D call. This CDR3 region has 14 residues. The V end was cut by 7 bases, the J end by 2 bases, with 12 bases between. The CDR3 reads CASTQSGPGNTIYF. The CDR3 nucleotides are TGTGCCAGCACCCAGTCCGGGCCTGGAAACACCATATATTTT.

This sequence joins TRBV19 and TRBJ1-6; D is unresolved. CDR1 is LNHDA and CDR2 is SQIVND in the germline V gene (reference sequence). The CDR3 is 14 residues long. Trimming left V 4 bases short and J 6 bases short, with 10 bases between. CDR3: CASSKSTVNSPLHF. CDR3 DNA: TGTGCCAGTAGTAAATCCACCGTTAATTCACCCCTCCACTTT.

At least ten counts were recorded for this clone. The V and J genes are TRBV3-1 and TRBJ1-5; D gene unclear. In germline, CDR1 is LGHDT, CDR2 YNNKEL (reference sequence). V lost 1 base, J lost 6 bases, and 7 bases lay in between. The CDR3 contains 13 residues. In DNA form, the CDR3 reads TGTGCCAGCAGCCAAGGGTCGGGTCAGCCCCAGCATTTT. Protein sequence: CASSQGSGQPQHF.

This sequence joins TRBV6-5 and TRBJ2-1; 12 bases match TRBD2. Germline values: CDR1 MNHEY, CDR2 SVGAGI. There are 20 residues in the CDR3. Unmatched junction bases numbered 20, after V lost 5 bases and J lost 6 bases. The chain's CDR3 is CASSPPGLAGSFSSCNEQFF. The CDR3 DNA is TGTGCCAGCAGTCCACCGGGACTAGCGGGCTCCTTTTCCTCATGCAATGAGCAGTTCTTC.

In its sample, this clone was seen many times. This chain uses TRBV7-6 with TRBJ2-5; D might be TRBD1 (5 bases). The germline CDR1 and CDR2 sequences are SGHVS and FNYEAQ. Trimming took 1 base from V and 3 from J, leaving 15 bases between them. This CDR3 is 16 amino acids long. CDR3 DNA sequence: TGTGCCAGCAGCTTAGATACCAGGGTCCGAAAAGAGACCCAGTACTTC. Its protein is CASSLDTRVRKETQYF.

This clone was seen only a few times. This chain uses TRBV6-6 with TRBJ2-3; 10 bases agree with TRBD2. The CDR3 extends over 17 amino acids. V lost 0 bases and J lost 5; bases outside the gene matches: 8. Germline CDR1 reads MNHNY; CDR2 reads SVGAGI (reference sequence). This CDR3 is CASSYSSLAGARDTQYF. Written as DNA, the CDR3 is TGTGCCAGCAGTTACTCTTCCCTAGCGGGAGCGAGAGATACGCAGTATTTT.

This clone was detected a few times. The chain is built from TRBV19 and TRBJ1-2, with TRBD1 identical over 8 bases. This CDR3 is built from 15 residues. The germline CDR1 and CDR2 sequences are LNHDA and SQIVND (reference sequence). With V trimmed by 2 bases and J by 6 bases, 8 bases remained unmatched. The chain's CDR3 is CASSIYQGAFDGYTF. As DNA, the CDR3 is TGTGCCAGTAGTATATACCAGGGGGCTTTTGATGGCTACACCTTC.

The rearrangement uses TRBV2 and TRBJ1-4; the D is unclear. V was shortened by 6 bases and J by 3 bases, with 17 bases between the two germline ends. This CDR3 region has 16 residues. Germline V CDR1 and CDR2: SNHLY, FYNNEI. The CDR3 here is CASRPERNGANEKLFF. Written as DNA, the CDR3 is TGTGCCAGCAGACCTGAGCGGAACGGGGCTAATGAAAAACTGTTTTTT.

In this sample, this clone turned up many times. V gene TRBV4-1 combines with J gene TRBJ2-7; D remains unclear. This CDR3 is 16 amino acids long. Trimming took 6 bases from V and 1 from J, leaving 19 bases between them. In germline, CDR1 is MGHRA, CDR2 YSYEKL. CDR3: CASRQFLTGPSYEQYF. The CDR3 DNA reads as TGCGCCAGCAGACAATTTTTGACGGGCCCGTCCTACGAGCAGTACTTC.

The sample holds many counts of this clone. The rearrangement joins TRBV19 to TRBJ2-1, with 9 nucleotides matching TRBD1. Germline CDR1 LNHDA, CDR2 SQIVND (reference sequence). V was pared by 5 bases and J by 14 bases, with 13 bases of the junction left unmatched. The CDR3 sequence is 14 residues long. CDR3 sequence: CASSFQQGAKSKFF. For the CDR3, the DNA is TGTGCCAGTAGTTTCCAACAGGGGGCTAAATCAAAGTTCTTC. Full variable domain (missing parts from reference TRBV19 and TRBJ2-1): DGGITQSPKYLFRKEGQNVTLSCEQNLNHDAMYWYRQDPGQGLRLIYYSQIVNDFQKGDIAEGYSVSREKKESFPLTVTSAQKNPTAFYLCASSFQQGAKSKFFGPGTRLTVL.

This clone was recorded at least ten times. The genes are TRBV6-2 or TRBV6-3 and TRBJ1-1, with D maybe TRBD1 (5 bases). Germline V lookup: CDR1 MNHEY, CDR2 SVGEGT. The CDR3 is 15 residues long. V shed 7 bases and J shed 1 base, with 16 bases lying between them. CDR3 nucleotide sequence: TGTGCCAGCACGCGGGACGGAGTTGGGAACACTGAAGCTTTCTTT. It codes for CASTRDGVGNTEAFF.

V and J are TRBV3-1 and TRBJ2-7, with D possibly matching TRBD1 (5 bases). This CDR3 region has 15 residues. CDR1 is LGHDT, CDR2 YNNKEL, per germline (reference sequence). V lost 4 bases to trimming and J lost 10 bases, with 23 bases between them. CDR3 in amino acids: CASSPSESKGLEQYF. DNA of the CDR3: TGTGCCAGCAGCCCCTCCGAGTCCAAGGGGCTTGAACAGTACTTC.

This clone occurred a few times. The CDR3 ends on some other residue instead of the conserved phenylalanine or tryptophan, so this is likely a read error. This sequence joins TRBV6-1 and TRBJ1-1, with 9 nucleotides matching TRBD1. V lost 6 bases, J lost 1 base, and 6 bases stayed unmatched. The CDR3 totals 15 residues. CDR1 and CDR2 (germline): MNHNS, SASEGT. The DNA for the CDR3 is TGTGCCAGCAGGACCTGGACAGGGGCGAACACTGAAGCTTTCCTT. Translated: CASRTWTGANTEAFL.

This clone occurred a few times. The chain combines TRBV6-1 with TRBJ1-4; D gene uncertain. Trimming cost V 7 bases and J 0 bases, with 21 bases left between them. Germline assignment: CDR1 MNHNS and CDR2 SASEGT. The CDR3 has 18 amino acids. The CDR3, as DNA: TGTGCCAGCAAGCAGGCAGGTTTACTTTCTGCAACTAATGAAAAACTGTTTTTT. Translated: CASKQAGLLSATNEKLFF.

This clone was counted once. The rearrangement uses TRBV18 and TRBJ2-3; 12 nucleotides match TRBD1. From germline, CDR1 is KGHSH and CDR2 LQKENI. With 3 bases clipped from V and 5 bases from J, the junction kept 6 bases outside the gene matches. The CDR3 is 16 residues long. The CDR3 nucleotides are TGTGCCAGCTCACCTCCGGGACAGGGGGCGGAAGATACGCAGTATTTT. This codes for CASSPPGQGAEDTQYF.

In its sample, this clone was seen a few times. The rearrangement joins TRBV28 to TRBJ1-3; D uncertain. V lost 11 bases to trimming and J lost 0 bases, with 14 bases between them. The CDR3 runs to 14 residues. CDR1 is MDHEN and CDR2 is SYDVKM in the germline V gene. The CDR3 DNA sequence: TGTGCCTCCACGGAGACTTACTCTGGAAACACCATATATTTT. Residues: CASTETYSGNTIYF.

This clone occurred a few times. The DNA for the CDR3 is TGTGCCAGCAACGTAGCGGGAGGACACAATGAGCAGTTCTTC. This translates into CASNVAGGHNEQFF. This sequence joins TRBV6-1 and TRBJ2-1, with TRBD2 matching 10 bases. The CDR3 has 14 amino acids. CDR1 and CDR2 from the germline V gene are MNHNS and SASEGT. V trimming: 7 bases; J trimming: 5 bases; junction bases outside the gene matches: 5.

Ten or more counts support this clone. The chain joins TRBV6-1 to TRBJ1-2; 8 nucleotides match TRBD1. CDR3 length: 14 amino acids. Germline CDR1 reads MNHNS; CDR2 reads SASEGT. V dropped 6 bases and J dropped 4; count of bases not matched to a gene: 7. The CDR3, as DNA: TGTGCCAGCAGGATCGACAGGGGCGTCTATGGCTACACCTTC. Encoded protein: CASRIDRGVYGYTF.

This clone was detected a few times. This rearrangement joins TRBV5-1 to TRBJ2-3, with 9 nucleotides matching TRBD1. Looked up from germline, CDR1 is SGHRS and CDR2 is YFSETQ. The V and J ends lost 4 bases and 4 bases, in that order; junction bases with no gene match: 7. The CDR3 runs to 15 residues. In DNA, the CDR3 is TGCGCCAGCAGCCGGACAGGGGAAGGGGCAGATACGCAGTATTTT. Translation: CASSRTGEGADTQYF.

In its sample, this clone ranks as medium-sized. As DNA, the CDR3 is TGTGCCACCAGTGACCGGGACAGGCCCTACAATGAGCAGTTCTTC. Its translation is CATSDRDRPYNEQFF. The chain couples TRBV24-1 to TRBJ2-1; 8 nucleotides line up with TRBD1. This CDR3 has 15 amino acids. V lost 4 bases and J lost 2; bases outside the gene matches: 3. Germline V lookup: CDR1 KGHDR, CDR2 SFDVKD.

By sample share, this clone is medium-sized (0.01 to 0.1%). This chain links TRBV19 with TRBJ1-2; 9 nucleotides agree with TRBD1. J gave up 5 bases and V 7 bases, and 11 bases lay outside the gene matches. The CDR3 is 15 amino acids. Germline CDR1 and CDR2: LNHDA and SQIVND (reference sequence). CDR3 region: CASTLRGQGLYGYTF. CDR3 nucleotide sequence: TGTGCCAGTACCTTACGAGGACAGGGGTTATATGGCTACACCTTC.

The rearrangement uses TRBV29-1 and TRBJ2-3; 7 positions agree with TRBD2. CDR3 length equals 14 residues. The junction had 12 bases not matched to a gene; V was cut back by 6 bases and J by 6 bases. The germline CDR1 and CDR2 sequences are SQVTM and ANQGSEA. CDR3 bases: TGCAGCGTCGCAATGACTAGCCCCATGGATACGCAGTATTTT. It specifies CSVAMTSPMDTQYF.